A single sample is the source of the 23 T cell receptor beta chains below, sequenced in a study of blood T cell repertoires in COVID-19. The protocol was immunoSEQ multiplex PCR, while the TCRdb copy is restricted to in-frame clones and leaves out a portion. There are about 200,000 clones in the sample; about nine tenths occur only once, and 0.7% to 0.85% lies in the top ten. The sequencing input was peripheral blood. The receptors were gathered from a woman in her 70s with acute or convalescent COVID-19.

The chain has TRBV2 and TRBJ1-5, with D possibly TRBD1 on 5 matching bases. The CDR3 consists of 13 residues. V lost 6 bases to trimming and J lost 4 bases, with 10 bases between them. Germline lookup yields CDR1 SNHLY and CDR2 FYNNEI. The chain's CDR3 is CASSSGLNQPQHF. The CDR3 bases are TGTGCCAGCAGCTCAGGGTTAAATCAGCCCCAGCATTTT. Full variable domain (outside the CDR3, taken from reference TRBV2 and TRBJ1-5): EPEVTQTPSHQVTQMGQEVILRCVPISNHLYFYWYRQILGQKVEFLVSFYNNEISEKSEIFDDQFSVERPDGSNFTLKIRSTKLEDSAMYFCASSSGLNQPQHFGDGTRLSIL.

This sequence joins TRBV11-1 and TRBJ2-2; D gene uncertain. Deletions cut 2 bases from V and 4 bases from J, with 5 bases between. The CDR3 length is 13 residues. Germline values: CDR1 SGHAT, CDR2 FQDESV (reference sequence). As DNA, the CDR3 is TGTGCCAGCAGCTTACCAGGCACCGGGGAGCTGTTTTTT. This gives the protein CASSLPGTGELFF.

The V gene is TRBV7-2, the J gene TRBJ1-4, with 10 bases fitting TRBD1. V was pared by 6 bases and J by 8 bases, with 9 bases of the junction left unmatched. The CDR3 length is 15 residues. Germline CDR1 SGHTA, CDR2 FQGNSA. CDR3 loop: CASSLGGQGNEKLFF. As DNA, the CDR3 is TGTGCCAGCAGTTTGGGGGGACAGGGGAACGAAAAACTGTTTTTT.

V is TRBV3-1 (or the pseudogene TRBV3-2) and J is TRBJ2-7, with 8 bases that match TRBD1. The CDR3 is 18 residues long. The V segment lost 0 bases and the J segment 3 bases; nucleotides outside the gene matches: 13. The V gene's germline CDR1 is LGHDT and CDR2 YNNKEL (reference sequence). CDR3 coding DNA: TGTGCCAGCAGCCAAGAGATCTGGGCGGACAGGGCAGGCTACGAGCAGTACTTC. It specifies CASSQEIWADRAGYEQYF.

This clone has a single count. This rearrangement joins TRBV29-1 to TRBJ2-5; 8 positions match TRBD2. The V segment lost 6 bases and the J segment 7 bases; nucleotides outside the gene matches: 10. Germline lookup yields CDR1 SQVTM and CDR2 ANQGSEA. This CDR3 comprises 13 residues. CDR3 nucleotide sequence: TGCAGCGTCGCGAACGGGAGGGCGGGGACCCAGTACTTC. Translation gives CSVANGRAGTQYF.

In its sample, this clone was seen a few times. The chain's CDR3 is CASSYSGQGSGNTIYF. In nucleotides, the CDR3 is TGTGCCAGCAGTTACTCGGGGCAGGGCTCTGGAAACACCATATATTTT. The gene calls are TRBV6-5 and TRBJ1-3; possibly TRBD1 for D (5 bases). Germline CDR1 MNHEY, CDR2 SVGAGI. Trimming removed 0 bases from V and 0 bases from J, with 9 bases in between. This CDR3 has 16 amino acids.

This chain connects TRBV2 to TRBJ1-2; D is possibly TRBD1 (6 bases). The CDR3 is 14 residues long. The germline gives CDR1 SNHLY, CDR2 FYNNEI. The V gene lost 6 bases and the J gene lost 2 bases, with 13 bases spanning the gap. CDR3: CASSTTGMNYGYTF. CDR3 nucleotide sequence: TGTGCCAGCAGCACAACAGGGATGAACTATGGCTACACCTTC.

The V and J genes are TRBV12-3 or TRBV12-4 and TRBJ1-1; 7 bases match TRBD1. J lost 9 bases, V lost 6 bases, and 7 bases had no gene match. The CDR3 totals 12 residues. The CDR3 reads CASRWGQSKAFF. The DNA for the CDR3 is TGTGCCAGCAGGTGGGGACAGAGTAAAGCTTTCTTT.

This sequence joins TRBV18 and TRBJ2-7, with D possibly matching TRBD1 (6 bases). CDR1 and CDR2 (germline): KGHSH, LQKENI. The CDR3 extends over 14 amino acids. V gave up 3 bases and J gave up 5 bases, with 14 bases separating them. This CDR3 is CASSPGRAGDEQYF. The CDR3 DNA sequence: TGTGCCAGCTCACCGGGACGGGCAGGGGACGAGCAGTACTTC. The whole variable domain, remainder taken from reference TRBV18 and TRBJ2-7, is NAGVMQNPRHLVRRRGQEARLRCSPMKGHSHVYWYRQLPEEGLKFMVYLQKENIIDESGMPKERFSAEFPKEGPSILRIQQVVRGDSAAYFCASSPGRAGDEQYFGPGTRLTVT.

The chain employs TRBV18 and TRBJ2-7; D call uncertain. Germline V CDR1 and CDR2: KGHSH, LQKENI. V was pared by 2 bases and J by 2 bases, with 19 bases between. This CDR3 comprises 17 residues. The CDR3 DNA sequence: TGTGCCAGCTCACCAGGTTCGATCCAGCGCCGACCCTACGAGCAGTACTTC. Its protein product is CASSPGSIQRRPYEQYF.

The CDR3 DNA reads TGTGCCAGCAGCTTGTTGACAGGGTCCCACGAGCAGTACTTC. Its protein is CASSLLTGSHEQYF. The genes are TRBV5-4 and TRBJ2-7; 7 bases align to TRBD1. The CDR3 has 14 residues. With 1 base clipped from V and 5 bases from J, the junction kept 6 bases outside the gene matches. CDR1 is SGHNT, CDR2 YYREEE, per germline (reference sequence).

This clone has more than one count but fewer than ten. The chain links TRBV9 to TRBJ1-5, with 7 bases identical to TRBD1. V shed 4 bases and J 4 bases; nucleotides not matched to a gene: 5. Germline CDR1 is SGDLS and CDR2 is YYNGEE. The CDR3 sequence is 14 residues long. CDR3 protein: CASSHGTANQPQHF. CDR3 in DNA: TGTGCCAGCAGCCACGGGACAGCTAATCAGCCCCAGCATTTT.

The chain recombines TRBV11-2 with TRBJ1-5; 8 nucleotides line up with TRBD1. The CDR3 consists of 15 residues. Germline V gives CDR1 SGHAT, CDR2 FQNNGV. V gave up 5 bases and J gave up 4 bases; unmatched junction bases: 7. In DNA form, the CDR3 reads TGTGCCAGCAGCGACGGGACAGGCATAAATCAGCCCCAGCATTTT. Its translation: CASSDGTGINQPQHF.

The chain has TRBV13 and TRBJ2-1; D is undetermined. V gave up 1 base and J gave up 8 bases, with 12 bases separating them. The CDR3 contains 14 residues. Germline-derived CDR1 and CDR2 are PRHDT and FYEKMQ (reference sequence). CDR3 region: CASSLVLSSDEQFF. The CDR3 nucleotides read TGTGCCAGCAGCTTAGTATTGTCTTCAGATGAGCAGTTCTTC.

CDR3 sequence reads: CASSTGTDNSPLHF. CDR3 in DNA: TGTGCCAGCAGCACCGGGACAGATAATTCACCCCTCCACTTT. The J gene is TRBJ1-6, the V gene TRBV2; 7 bases map to TRBD1. CDR3 length: 14 amino acids. The trim removed 6 bases at V and 5 bases at J, leaving 4 bases unmatched. Germline V gives CDR1 SNHLY, CDR2 FYNNEI.

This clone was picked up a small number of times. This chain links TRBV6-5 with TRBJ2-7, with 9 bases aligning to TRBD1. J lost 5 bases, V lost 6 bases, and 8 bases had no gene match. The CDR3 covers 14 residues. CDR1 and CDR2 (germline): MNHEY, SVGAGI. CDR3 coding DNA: TGTGCCAGCAGGAAACAGGGGGCGCTCAACGAGCAGTACTTC. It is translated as CASRKQGALNEQYF.

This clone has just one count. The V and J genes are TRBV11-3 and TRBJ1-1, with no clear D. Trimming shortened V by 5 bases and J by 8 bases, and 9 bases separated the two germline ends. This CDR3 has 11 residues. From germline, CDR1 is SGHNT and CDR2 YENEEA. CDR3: CASSSGGEAFF. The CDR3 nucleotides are TGTGCCAGCAGCAGCGGAGGGGAAGCTTTCTTT.

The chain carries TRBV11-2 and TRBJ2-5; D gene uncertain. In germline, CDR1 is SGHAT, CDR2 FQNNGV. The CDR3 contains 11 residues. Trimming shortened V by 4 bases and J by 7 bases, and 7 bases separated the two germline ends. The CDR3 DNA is TGTGCCAGCAGCTCGGTACGGACCCAGTACTTC. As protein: CASSSVRTQYF.

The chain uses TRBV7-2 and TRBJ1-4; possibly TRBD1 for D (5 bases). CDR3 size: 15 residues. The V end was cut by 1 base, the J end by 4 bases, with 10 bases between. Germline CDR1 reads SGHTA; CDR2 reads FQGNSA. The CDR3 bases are TGTGCCAGCAGCTTAGGGGGGACTGATAATGAAAAACTGTTTTTT. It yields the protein CASSLGGTDNEKLFF.

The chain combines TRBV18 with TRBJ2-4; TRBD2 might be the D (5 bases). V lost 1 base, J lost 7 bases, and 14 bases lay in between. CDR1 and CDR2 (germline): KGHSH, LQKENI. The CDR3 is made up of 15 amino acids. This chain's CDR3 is CASSPLQREWNIQYF. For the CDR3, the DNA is TGTGCCAGCTCACCACTACAGAGGGAGTGGAACATTCAGTACTTC.

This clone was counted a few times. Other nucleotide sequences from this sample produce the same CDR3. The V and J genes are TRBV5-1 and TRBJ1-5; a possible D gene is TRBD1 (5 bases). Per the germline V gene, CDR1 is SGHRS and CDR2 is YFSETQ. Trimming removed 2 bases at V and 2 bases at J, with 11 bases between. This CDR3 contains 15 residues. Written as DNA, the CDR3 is TGCGCCAGCAGCTTAGAGGGAGGGGGCAATCAGCCCCAGCATTTT. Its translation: CASSLEGGGNQPQHF. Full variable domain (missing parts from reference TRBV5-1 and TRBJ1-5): KAGVTQTPRYLIKTRGQQVTLSCSPISGHRSVSWYQQTPGQGLQFLFEYFSETQRNKGNFPGRFSGRQFSNSRSEMNVSTLELGDSALYLCASSLEGGGNQPQHFGDGTRLSIL.

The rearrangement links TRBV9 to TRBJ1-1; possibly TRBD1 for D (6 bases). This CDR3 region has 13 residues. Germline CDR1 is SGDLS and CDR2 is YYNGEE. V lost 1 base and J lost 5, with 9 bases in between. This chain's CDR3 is CASSVTQGTEAFF. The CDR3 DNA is TGTGCCAGCAGCGTAACACAGGGAACTGAAGCTTTCTTT.

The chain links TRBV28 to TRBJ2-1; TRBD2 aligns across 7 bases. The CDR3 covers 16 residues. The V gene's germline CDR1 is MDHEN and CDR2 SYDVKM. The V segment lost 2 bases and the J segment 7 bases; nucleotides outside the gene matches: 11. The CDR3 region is CASSLVGREVVNEQFF. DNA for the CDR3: TGTGCCAGCAGTTTAGTAGGACGGGAGGTGGTTAATGAGCAGTTCTTC.